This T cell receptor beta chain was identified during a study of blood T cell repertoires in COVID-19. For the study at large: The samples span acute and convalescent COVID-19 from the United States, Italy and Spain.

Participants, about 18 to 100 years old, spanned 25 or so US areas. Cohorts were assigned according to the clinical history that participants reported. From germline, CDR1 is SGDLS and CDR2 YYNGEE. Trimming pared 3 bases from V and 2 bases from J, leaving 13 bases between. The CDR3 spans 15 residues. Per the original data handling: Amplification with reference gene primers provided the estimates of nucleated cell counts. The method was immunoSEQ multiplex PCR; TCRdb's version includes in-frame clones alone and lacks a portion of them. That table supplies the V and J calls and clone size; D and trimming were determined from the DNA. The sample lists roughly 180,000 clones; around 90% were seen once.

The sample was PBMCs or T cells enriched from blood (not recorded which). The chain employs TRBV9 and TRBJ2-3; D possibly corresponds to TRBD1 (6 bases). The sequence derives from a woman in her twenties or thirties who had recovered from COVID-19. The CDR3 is CASSDRDTNTDTQYF. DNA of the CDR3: TGTGCCAGCAGCGACCGGGACACAAACACAGATACGCAGTATTTT.